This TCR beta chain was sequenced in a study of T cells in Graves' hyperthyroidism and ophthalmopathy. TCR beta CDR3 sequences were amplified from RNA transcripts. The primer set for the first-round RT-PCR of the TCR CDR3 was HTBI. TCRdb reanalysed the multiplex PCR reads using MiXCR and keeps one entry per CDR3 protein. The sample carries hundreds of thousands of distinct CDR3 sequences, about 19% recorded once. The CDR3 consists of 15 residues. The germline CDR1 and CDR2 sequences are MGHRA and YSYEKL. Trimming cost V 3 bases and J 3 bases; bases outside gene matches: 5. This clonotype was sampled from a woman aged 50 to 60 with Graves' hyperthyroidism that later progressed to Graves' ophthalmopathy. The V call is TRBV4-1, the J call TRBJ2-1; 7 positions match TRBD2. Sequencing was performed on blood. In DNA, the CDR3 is TGCGCCAGCAGCCATTCTGGGGAGGGCTACAATGAGCAGTTCTTC. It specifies CASSHSGEGYNEQFF.